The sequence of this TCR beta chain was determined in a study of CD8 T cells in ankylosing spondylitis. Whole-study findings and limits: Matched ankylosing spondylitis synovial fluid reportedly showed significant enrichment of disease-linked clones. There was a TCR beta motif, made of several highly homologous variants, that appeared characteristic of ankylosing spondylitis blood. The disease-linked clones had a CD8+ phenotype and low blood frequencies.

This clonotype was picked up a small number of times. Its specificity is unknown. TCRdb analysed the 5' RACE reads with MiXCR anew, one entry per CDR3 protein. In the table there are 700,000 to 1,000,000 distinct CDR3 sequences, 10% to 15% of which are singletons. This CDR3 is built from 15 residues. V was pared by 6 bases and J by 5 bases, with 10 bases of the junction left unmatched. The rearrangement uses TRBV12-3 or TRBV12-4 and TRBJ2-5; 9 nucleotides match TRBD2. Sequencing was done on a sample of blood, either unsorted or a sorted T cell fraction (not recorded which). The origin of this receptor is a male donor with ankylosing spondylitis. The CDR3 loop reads CASSPRLAEGETQYF. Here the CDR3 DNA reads TGTGCCAGCAGCCCCCGACTAGCGGAAGGCGAGACCCAGTACTTC.